This T cell receptor (beta chain) was recovered during a study of T cell responses to AZD1222 COVID-19 vaccine. Worth noting for this clone: The antigen remains unidentified.

General study points: Spike as a whole was targeted by vaccine-associated CD4 TCRs, dominant at 160-218 and 743-854. In all cases, repertoires were sampled only after the peak T cell response.

The protocol was immunoSEQ multiplex PCR, while the TCRdb copy is restricted to in-frame clones and leaves out a portion. The sample lists tens of thousands of clones; about 83% were seen once. The CDR3 length is 13 residues. Trimming removed 0 bases at V and 4 bases at J, with 7 bases between. Germline values: CDR1 GTSNPN, CDR2 SVGIG (reference sequence). The genes are TRBV30 and TRBJ1-5, with D unresolved. The TCR comes from an adult in good health. Sequencing was performed on peripheral blood, taken on day 0 of AZD1222 vaccination. The CDR3 loop reads CAWSVRRNQPQHF. CDR3 sequence (DNA): TGTGCCTGGAGTGTTCGCAGAAATCAGCCCCAGCATTTT.